One sample yielded the 20 T cell receptor beta chains listed below, sequenced in a study of T-cell reconstitution after alpha-beta-depleted transplantation in children. Unique molecular identifiers were used in preparing the TCRbeta library. From the PCR reads, TCRdb called clonotypes with MiXCR, one entry per CDR3 protein. This table holds fewer than 550,000 distinct CDR3 sequences, more than 9.5% found once. The material sequenced was PBMCs, mostly from graft donor cells, taken 180 days after TCRalphabeta/CD19-depleted stem cell transplant. Every receptor here comes from a female patient aged 2-10 years who had a stem cell transplant for aplastic anemia, so the T cells may come from the graft donor.

This clonotype was counted only a few times. The chain employs TRBV15 and TRBJ2-1; D not resolved. Germline CDR1 reads LNHNV; CDR2 reads YYDKDF (reference sequence). The CDR3 extends over 15 amino acids. V shed 1 base and J shed 0 bases, with 7 bases lying between them. The CDR3 region has the DNA TGTGCCACCAGCAGAGGTACGTTCTCCTACAATGAGCAGTTCTTC. Translated, it gives CATSRGTFSYNEQFF. Full variable domain (rest looked up from reference TRBV15 and TRBJ2-1): DAMVIQNPRYQVTQFGKPVTLSCSQTLNHNVMYWYQQKSSQAPKLLFHYYDKDFNNEADTPDNFQSRRPNTSFCFLDIRSPGLGDTAMYLCATSRGTFSYNEQFFGPGTRLTVL.

This clonotype has a count of ten or more. The chain joins TRBV12-3 or TRBV12-4 to TRBJ2-7; D is tentatively TRBD1 or TRBD2 (6 bases each). The CDR3 extends over 15 amino acids. Deletions cut 1 base from V and 6 bases from J, with 16 bases between. This CDR3 is CASSLEGGGGSEQYF. The DNA for the CDR3 is TGTGCCAGCAGTTTAGAAGGAGGGGGAGGTAGCGAGCAGTACTTC.

The chain combines TRBV6-6 with TRBJ1-1, with a weak D call TRBD1 (6 bases). With 2 bases removed from V and 8 bases from J, the gap between germline ends came to 6 bases. This CDR3 is 11 amino acids long. Germline CDR1 and CDR2: MNHNY and SVGAGI (reference sequence). CDR3 coding DNA: TGTGCCAGCAGTTACGGACAGGAAGCTTTCTTT. This codes for CASSYGQEAFF.

The V and J genes are TRBV10-3 and TRBJ2-1, with unresolved D. The CDR3 has 13 amino acids. The V end was cut by 0 bases, the J end by 14 bases, with 14 bases between. Germline lookup yields CDR1 ENHRY and CDR2 SYGVKD. The CDR3: CAISESWQLEEFF. CDR3 nucleotides: TGTGCCATCAGTGAGTCCTGGCAACTCGAGGAGTTCTTC.

The chain couples TRBV20-1 to TRBJ1-5, with unresolved D. Germline loops: CDR1 DFQATT, CDR2 SNEGSKA (reference sequence). Trimming took off 8 bases at V and 0 bases at J, with 17 bases between the two ends. The CDR3 loop spans 15 amino acids. The CDR3 DNA follows: TGCAGTAGTGCTAGATTGCAGGTTAGCAATCAGCCCCAGCATTTT. It is translated as CSSARLQVSNQPQHF.

This clonotype has more than one count but fewer than ten. V and J are TRBV6-2 or TRBV6-3 and TRBJ2-1, with 9 bases aligning to TRBD2. CDR3 length: 18 amino acids. Germline CDR1 reads MNHEY; CDR2 reads SVGEGT. V lost 5 bases to trimming and J lost 2 bases; unmatched junction nucleotides: 13. The CDR3 nucleotides read TGTGCCAGCAGTAGCCCGCTACCGACTAGCGGACCCTACAATGAGCAGTTCTTC. This encodes CASSSPLPTSGPYNEQFF.

J is TRBJ2-1 and V is TRBV5-1, with D tentatively TRBD2 (7 bases). The length of the CDR3 is 17 residues. V was clipped by 0 bases and J by 5 bases, with 18 bases between them. From germline, CDR1 is SGHRS and CDR2 YFSETQ. The CDR3 loop is CASSLGSGGHYNNEQFF. The CDR3 DNA reads TGCGCCAGCAGCTTGGGTTCGGGGGGCCACTACAACAATGAGCAGTTCTTC.

This clonotype was found a few times. The chain is built from TRBV7-7 and TRBJ2-2; 8 bases line up with TRBD1. The ends lost 1 base at V and 7 bases at J; junction bases unmatched: 5. Germline-derived CDR1 and CDR2 are SSHAT and FNYEAQ (reference sequence). CDR3 length: 15 residues. Here the CDR3 reads CASSLGQGAGGELFF. DNA of the CDR3: TGTGCCAGCAGCTTAGGCCAGGGGGCTGGCGGGGAGCTGTTTTTT.

The J gene is TRBJ2-1, the V gene TRBV20-1, with 11 bases identical to TRBD2. J gave up 8 bases and V 5 bases, and 11 bases lay outside the gene matches. There are 15 residues in the CDR3. Germline V CDR1 and CDR2: DFQATT, SNEGSKA (reference sequence). The DNA of the CDR3 is TGCAGTGCTCCCCGGACTAGCGGGCGGTCGGATGAGCAGTTCTTC. The encoded protein is CSAPRTSGRSDEQFF.

The chain is built from TRBV6-2 or TRBV6-3 and TRBJ2-6, with D hard to call. The ends were cut back, 9 bases at V and 1 base at J, with 7 bases in the middle. The CDR3 is 13 residues long. Germline CDR1 reads MNHEY; CDR2 reads SVGEGT. The CDR3: CASKTSGANVLTF. The CDR3 region has the DNA TGTGCCAGTAAGACATCTGGGGCCAACGTCCTGACTTTC.

The V and J genes are TRBV12-3 or TRBV12-4 and TRBJ1-5, with 10 positions matching TRBD1. The CDR3 sequence is 17 residues long. V lost 0 bases to trimming and J lost 3 bases; unmatched junction nucleotides: 5. As DNA, the CDR3 is TGTGCCAGCAGTTTAGCGTGGGACAGGGGTCTCAATCAGCCCCAGCATTTT. Its protein product is CASSLAWDRGLNQPQHF.

The rearrangement uses TRBV21-1 and TRBJ2-7. TRBV21-1 is designated a pseudogene. The CDR3 runs to 15 residues. The CDR3 here is CASSNGEELTYEQYF. The CDR3 DNA sequence: TGTGCCAGCAGCAACGGGGAAGAGCTTACCTACGAGCAGTACTTC.

This clonotype has a count of ten or more. The rearrangement links TRBV5-1 to TRBJ2-2, with 8 bases lining up with TRBD2. The CDR3 contains 21 residues. V trimming: 0 bases; J trimming: 6 bases; junction bases outside the gene matches: 22. The V gene's germline CDR1 is SGHRS and CDR2 YFSETQ. CDR3 sequence reads: CASSLVLRASGRHRLAGELFF. DNA for the CDR3: TGCGCCAGCAGCTTGGTTCTGCGGGCTAGCGGGCGCCATCGACTCGCCGGGGAGCTGTTTTTT.

The chain employs TRBV5-6 and TRBJ2-2; 12 nucleotides line up with TRBD2. There are 17 residues in the CDR3. CDR1 is SGHDT, CDR2 YYEEEE, per germline. The V gene end was trimmed by 1 base and the J gene end by 5 bases; junction bases not matched to a gene: 6. CDR3 in DNA: TGTGCCAGCAGCTTGACTAGCGGGAGGACAGTAACCGGGGAGCTGTTTTTT. It specifies CASSLTSGRTVTGELFF.

The chain joins TRBV30 to TRBJ1-2; the D is unclear. This CDR3 spans 12 amino acids. V lost 2 bases, J lost 4 bases, and 8 bases lay in between. CDR1 is GTSNPN, CDR2 SVGIG, per germline (reference sequence). CDR3 sequence (DNA): TGTGCCTGGAGTCCAGGAACCTATGGCTACACCTTC. Amino acids: CAWSPGTYGYTF. The whole variable domain, filled in from reference TRBV30 and TRBJ1-2, reads SQTIHQWPATLVQPVGSPLSLECTVEGTSNPNLYWYRQAAGRGLQLLFYSVGIGQISSEVPQNLSASRPQDRQFILSSKKLLLSDSGFYLCAWSPGTYGYTFGSGTRLTVV.

There are many counts of this clonotype. This rearrangement joins TRBV11-2 to TRBJ2-3, with 11 bases fitting TRBD2. Germline V gene lookup returns CDR1 SGHAT and CDR2 FQNNGV. CDR3 size: 15 residues. V lost 5 bases and J lost 3; bases outside the gene matches: 4. CDR3 sequence: CASSVIAGGTDTQYF. The CDR3 DNA reads TGTGCCAGCAGCGTAATAGCGGGAGGGACAGATACGCAGTATTTT.

The chain recombines TRBV11-2 with TRBJ2-1; 11 positions agree with TRBD2. Germline V CDR1 and CDR2: SGHAT, FQNNGV. The CDR3 consists of 19 residues. Losses at the gene ends were 1 base for V and 0 bases for J; bases not matched to a gene: 8. In DNA, the CDR3 is TGTGCCAGCAGCTTAGTTTGGGAACTAGCGGGAGTCTCCTACAATGAGCAGTTCTTC. Encoded protein: CASSLVWELAGVSYNEQFF. The complete variable domain, with remaining parts taken from reference TRBV11-2 and TRBJ2-1, reads EAGVAQSPRYKIIEKRQSVAFWCNPISGHATLYWYQQILGQGPKLLIQFQNNGVVDDSQLPKDRFSAERLKGVDSTLKIQPAKLEDSAVYLCASSLVWELAGVSYNEQFFGPGTRLTVL.

The chain recombines TRBV15 with TRBJ2-5; 11 bases are a match to TRBD2. The CDR3 is made up of 18 amino acids. Looked up from germline, CDR1 is LNHNV and CDR2 is YYDKDF (reference sequence). Unmatched junction bases numbered 11, after V lost 0 bases and J lost 5 bases. In nucleotides, the CDR3 is TGTGCCACCAGCAGAGACCAGGGACTAGCGGCCGCCTGGGAGACCCAGTACTTC. Translation gives CATSRDQGLAAAWETQYF.

This chain joins TRBV29-1 and TRBJ1-2; D call uncertain. Germline CDR1 and CDR2: SQVTM and ANQGSEA. Trimming took off 6 bases at V and 8 bases at J, with 19 bases between the two ends. The CDR3 sequence is 13 residues long. The CDR3 sequence: CSVVRQPVEGYTF. The DNA of the CDR3 is TGCAGCGTGGTTAGGCAGCCGGTCGAAGGCTACACCTTC. Drawing the rest from reference TRBV29-1 and TRBJ1-2, the complete variable domain is SAVISQKPSRDICQRGTSLTIQCQVDSQVTMMFWYRQQPGQSLTLIATANQGSEATYESGFVIDKFPISRPNLTFSTLTVSNMSPEDSSIYLCSVVRQPVEGYTFGSGTRLTVV.

This clonotype was observed at least ten times. V is TRBV4-3 and J is TRBJ2-2; D is unresolved. Trimming took 4 bases from V and 3 from J, leaving 6 bases between them. The CDR3 is made up of 13 amino acids. Germline CDR1 reads LGHNA; CDR2 reads YSLEER. The CDR3 region is CASSPAYTGELFF. CDR3 DNA: TGCGCCAGCAGCCCAGCTTACACCGGGGAGCTGTTTTTT.